A selection of T cell receptor beta chains follows, all from one sample in a study of response to subunit inactivated influenza vaccine. MiXCR was run by TCRdb on the RT-PCR reads, yielding one entry per CDR3 protein. The table lists a few hundred thousand distinct CDR3 sequences, 14% of them singletons, with roughly 11% in the top ten. The sequences come from PBMCs from blood, collected 11 to 12 days after vaccination. The receptors shown here come from a man aged 45-65 years who received an inactivated influenza vaccine. CDR3s include the opening cysteine and the closing phenylalanine or tryptophan. D genes are given only for firm matches. Size tells how often a clone was seen (once, few, many) or the class of an expanded clone, and some rows leave it out.

clone_size,j_call,d_call,v_call,cdr3_aa,cdr3_nt
few,TRBJ1-2,-,TRBV20-1,CSARDQRGSYGYTF,TGCAGTGCTAGAGATCAAAGGGGATCCTATGGCTACACCTTC
few,TRBJ1-2,TRBD1,TRBV5-1,CASSTGTGYYGYTF,TGCGCCAGCAGCACTGGGACAGGGTACTATGGCTACACCTTC
-,TRBJ2-3,-,TRBV5-5,CASSLQGADTQYF,TGTGCCAGCAGCTTGCAGGGAGCAGATACGCAGTATTTT
few,TRBJ2-4,-,TRBV18,CASSPGQLAKNIQYF,TGTGCCAGCTCACCTGGACAGCTAGCCAAAAACATTCAGTACTTC
few,TRBJ1-3,-,TRBV11-2,CASSLRSPPLSSGNTIYF,TGTGCCAGCAGTCTTAGGTCCCCTCCCCTGAGCTCTGGAAACACCATATATTTT
-,TRBJ2-7,TRBD2,TRBV6-1,CASSDPGLASNSYEQYF,TGTGCCAGCAGTGACCCGGGACTAGCGTCAAACTCCTACGAGCAGTACTTC
few,TRBJ1-5,-,TRBV28,CASSLSLGGGGNQPQHF,TGTGCCAGCAGTTTAAGCCTAGGAGGGGGAGGCAATCAGCCCCAGCATTTT
-,TRBJ2-3,-,TRBV11-2,CASSLDLWGGTQYF,TGTGCCAGCAGCTTAGATCTTTGGGGTGGCACGCAGTATTTT
few,TRBJ2-5,-,TRBV7-8,CASSPTRGRGETQYF,TGTGCCAGCAGCCCGACTCGGGGTCGTGGAGAGACCCAGTACTTC
-,TRBJ2-1,-,TRBV5-1,CASSWGAGYNEQFF,TGCGCCAGCAGCTGGGGGGCAGGATACAATGAGCAGTTCTTC
-,TRBJ1-2,-,TRBV29-1,CSVGRDGGYTF,TGCAGCGTTGGGAGGGACGGAGGCTACACCTTC
few,TRBJ2-1,-,TRBV24-1,CATSESGTSRYNEQFF,TGTGCCACCAGTGAGTCCGGGACATCTCGTTACAATGAGCAGTTCTTC
-,TRBJ2-3,-,TRBV5-1,CASSLGGWSDTQYF,TGCGCCAGCAGCTTGGGGGGTTGGTCAGATACGCAGTATTTT
-,TRBJ2-4,-,TRBV7-9,CASSYYSSPGEDIQYF,TGTGCCAGCAGCTACTATTCTAGCCCAGGGGAGGACATTCAGTACTTC
-,TRBJ2-5,TRBD2,TRBV6-5,CASSYSLAGPQETQYF,TGTGCCAGCAGTTACTCCCTAGCGGGGCCCCAAGAGACCCAGTACTTC
many,TRBJ2-1,-,TRBV28,CASTQGGYNEQFF,TGTGCCAGCACCCAAGGGGGCTACAATGAGCAGTTCTTC
few,TRBJ1-5,-,TRBV20-1,CSARRTDSNQPQHF,TGCAGTGCACGAAGGACGGATAGCAATCAGCCCCAGCATTTT
many,TRBJ2-7,-,TRBV29-1,CSVKTDRLNEQYF,TGCAGCGTTAAAACCGACAGGTTAAACGAGCAGTACTTC
few,TRBJ2-1,TRBD2,TRBV28,CASSPLVIAGGSYNEQFF,TGTGCCAGCAGTCCTCTGGTGATAGCGGGAGGTTCCTACAATGAGCAGTTCTTC
-,TRBJ1-5,-,TRBV29-1,CSVVGARGQPQHF,TGCAGCGTTGTAGGGGCCCGCGGTCAGCCCCAGCATTTT
many,TRBJ2-1,-,TRBV10-3,CAIQQGFGLHEQFF,TGTGCCATTCAGCAGGGATTTGGTTTGCATGAGCAGTTCTTC
few,TRBJ2-4,-,TRBV27,CASPLGDIQYF,TGTGCCAGCCCTTTGGGGGACATTCAGTACTTC
-,TRBJ2-2,-,TRBV30,CAWSSVVPTGELFF,TGTGCCTGGAGTAGCGTAGTCCCCACCGGGGAGCTGTTTTTT
few,TRBJ2-7,-,TRBV20-1,CSARDWGLSYEQYF,TGCAGTGCTAGAGATTGGGGCCTCTCCTACGAGCAGTACTTC
few,TRBJ2-5,-,TRBV4-3,CASSQDYGETQYF,TGCGCCAGCAGCCAAGATTACGGCGAGACCCAGTACTTC
-,TRBJ2-3,TRBD1,TRBV10-3,CAIRSTGPTDTQYF,TGTGCCATCAGGTCGACAGGGCCCACAGATACGCAGTATTTT
many,TRBJ1-1,-,TRBV20-1,CSAGAGGRGEAFF,TGCAGTGCTGGGGCGGGGGGGCGTGGTGAAGCTTTCTTT
few,TRBJ2-6,TRBD2,TRBV12-3/TRBV12-4,CASSGGRRSGANVLTF,TGTGCCAGCAGTGGCGGGAGGCGCTCTGGGGCCAACGTCCTGACTTTC
many,TRBJ2-1,TRBD2,TRBV20-1,CSAINLAGNEQFF,TGCAGTGCTATAAACCTAGCGGGCAATGAGCAGTTCTTC
few,TRBJ1-2,-,TRBV6-2/TRBV6-3,CASSLDGTSSYGYTF,TGTGCCAGCAGCCTGGACGGGACTTCGTCGTATGGCTACACCTTC
-,TRBJ2-3,TRBD2,TRBV18,CASSWRPLAGGQDTQYF,TGTGCCAGCTCCTGGAGACCATTAGCGGGAGGGCAAGATACGCAGTATTTT
few,TRBJ2-3,TRBD2,TRBV12-3/TRBV12-4,CASRGWEGPGTDTQYF,TGTGCCAGCAGAGGCTGGGAGGGCCCTGGCACAGATACGCAGTATTTT
-,TRBJ2-6,-,TRBV15,CATSRANWDVLTF,TGTGCCACCAGCAGAGCCAATTGGGACGTCCTGACTTTC
few,TRBJ2-7,-,TRBV7-9,CASSLLVTGVSHEQYF,TGTGCCAGCAGCTTATTAGTAACGGGAGTCTCGCACGAGCAGTACTTC
few,TRBJ2-4,-,TRBV11-2,CASSLEPRGDIQYF,TGTGCCAGCAGCTTAGAGCCCAGGGGAGACATTCAGTACTTC
few,TRBJ2-1,TRBD1,TRBV12-3/TRBV12-4,CASTGTGSYNEQFF,TGTGCCAGCACCGGGACAGGCTCCTACAATGAGCAGTTCTTC
-,TRBJ2-7,TRBD1,TRBV11-1,CASTGTDVF,TGTGCCAGCACCGGGACAGATGTCTTC
-,TRBJ2-7,-,TRBV6-2/TRBV6-3,CASTGWTLRSYEQYF,TGTGCCAGCACAGGCTGGACACTACGATCCTACGAGCAGTACTTC
-,TRBJ2-7,-,TRBV7-2,CASRLIRGNSYEQYF,TGTGCCAGCAGGTTAATAAGGGGGAACTCCTACGAGCAGTACTTC
-,TRBJ2-7,-,TRBV29-1,CSAAPGLTYEQYF,TGCAGCGCTGCCCCCGGACTAACCTACGAGCAGTACTTC
few,TRBJ2-3,-,TRBV29-1,CSVLYYADTQYF,TGCAGCGTCCTCTACTATGCAGATACGCAGTATTTT
few,TRBJ2-7,TRBD2,TRBV4-3,CASSQSTDLAGAYEQYF,TGCGCCAGCAGCCAATCAACGGACCTAGCGGGAGCCTACGAGCAGTACTTC
-,TRBJ1-2,TRBD1,TRBV7-9,CASSYGQGGYDGYTF,TGTGCCAGCAGCTACGGACAGGGGGGCTACGATGGCTACACCTTC
few,TRBJ1-1,-,TRBV12-3/TRBV12-4,CASTLRVGLNTEAFF,TGTGCCAGCACCCTTCGGGTGGGGCTGAACACTGAAGCTTTCTTT
-,TRBJ2-7,TRBD2,TRBV11-2,CASSTRTSGWGLSSYEQYF,TGTGCCAGCAGCACCCGGACTAGCGGGTGGGGACTTAGCTCCTACGAGCAGTACTTC
few,TRBJ2-7,TRBD2,TRBV5-1,CASRHTGTSYEQYF,TGCGCCAGCAGGCATACCGGGACTAGCTACGAGCAGTACTTC
few,TRBJ2-2,-,TRBV7-2,CASSLNTAMRTGELFF,TGTGCCAGCAGCTTAAACACAGCGATGCGGACCGGGGAGCTGTTTTTT
few,TRBJ2-5,TRBD2,TRBV5-4,CASSLPSGGALETQYF,TGTGCCAGCAGCTTGCCTAGCGGGGGGGCCTTGGAGACCCAGTACTTC
few,TRBJ1-1,-,TRBV3-1,CASSAYRNMNTEAFF,TGTGCCAGCAGCGCATACAGAAACATGAACACTGAAGCTTTCTTT
few,TRBJ1-5,-,TRBV10-3,CAISDRGASGNQPQHF,TGTGCCATCAGTGATCGGGGGGCATCGGGCAATCAGCCCCAGCATTTT
few,TRBJ2-1,-,TRBV6-2/TRBV6-3,CASSYPGGSYNEQFF,TGTGCCAGCAGTTACCCCGGAGGGTCCTACAATGAGCAGTTCTTC
-,TRBJ2-5,TRBD2,TRBV20-1,CSARPPAGGRETQYF,TGCAGTGCTAGGCCCCCAGCGGGAGGGCGGGAGACCCAGTACTTC
few,TRBJ2-1,TRBD2,TRBV10-3,CAFGLAGGQEQFF,TGTGCCTTCGGGCTAGCGGGGGGTCAGGAGCAGTTCTTC
-,TRBJ2-1,TRBD1,TRBV23-1,CASTGTVYNEQFF,TGCGCCAGCACGGGGACAGTTTACAATGAGCAGTTCTTC